These T cell receptor beta chains were read from a single sample in a study of T cell repertoires in cytomegalovirus infection. The antigens for these receptors are not known. TCRdb called the reads again in MiXCR, with one record for every CDR3 protein. The sample holds approximately 71,000 distinct CDR3 sequences, approximately 22% seen once. The sample in question was CD8+ T cells from cultured PBMCs, obtained from culture after CMV antigen stimulation. The receptor set was obtained from a human donor in good health (CMV status not recorded). Some clones in this sample may be carry-over from other donors' samples. Both conserved end residues are trimmed from each CDR3.

TRBJ2-7 | TRBV7-9 | ASSLDTTYEQY
TRBJ1-4 | TRBV4-3 | ASSQVQATNEKLF
TRBJ1-6 | TRBV20-1 | SAKTGTGKRAGYSPLH
TRBJ2-5 | TRBV6-2/TRBV6-3 | ASSYTDYDQETQY
TRBJ2-3 | TRBV7-2 | ASSQGGREVDTQY
TRBJ1-1 | TRBV7-4 | ASREGWGENTEAF
TRBJ1-5 | TRBV27 | ASSWGSQGHQPQH
TRBJ1-5 | TRBV7-8 | ASSSGVSPQH
TRBJ2-7 | TRBV25-1 | ASSGDSYEQY
TRBJ2-7 | TRBV7-2 | ASSSTGGDYEQY
TRBJ1-1 | TRBV6-2/TRBV6-3 | ASSRTGQSNTEAF
TRBJ2-5 | TRBV6-1 | ASGHGQETQY
TRBJ2-7 | TRBV12-3/TRBV12-4 | ASSFGSATGYEQY
TRBJ1-1 | TRBV27 | ASRKQPLNTEAF
TRBJ2-5 | TRBV28 | ASSSRQIQETQY
TRBJ2-5 | TRBV7-8 | ASSFEYGQETQY